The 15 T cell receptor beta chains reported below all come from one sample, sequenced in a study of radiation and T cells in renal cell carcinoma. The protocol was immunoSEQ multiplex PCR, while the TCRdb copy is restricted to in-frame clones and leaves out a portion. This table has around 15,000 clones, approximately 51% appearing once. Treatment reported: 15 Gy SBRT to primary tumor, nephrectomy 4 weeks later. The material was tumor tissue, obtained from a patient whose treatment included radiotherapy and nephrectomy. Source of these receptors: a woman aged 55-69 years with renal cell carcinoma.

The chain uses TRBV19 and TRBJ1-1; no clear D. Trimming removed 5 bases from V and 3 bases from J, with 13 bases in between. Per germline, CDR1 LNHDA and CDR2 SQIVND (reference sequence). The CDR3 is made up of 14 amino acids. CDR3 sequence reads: CASSGVLRDTEAFF. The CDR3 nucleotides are TGTGCCAGTAGTGGGGTATTGCGTGACACTGAAGCTTTCTTT.

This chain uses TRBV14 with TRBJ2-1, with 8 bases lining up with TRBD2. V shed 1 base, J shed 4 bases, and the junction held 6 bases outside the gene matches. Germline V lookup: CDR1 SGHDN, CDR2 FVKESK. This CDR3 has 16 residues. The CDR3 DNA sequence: TGTGCCAGCAGCCAAGGAAGGGGACTAGGATACAATGAGCAGTTCTTC. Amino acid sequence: CASSQGRGLGYNEQFF.

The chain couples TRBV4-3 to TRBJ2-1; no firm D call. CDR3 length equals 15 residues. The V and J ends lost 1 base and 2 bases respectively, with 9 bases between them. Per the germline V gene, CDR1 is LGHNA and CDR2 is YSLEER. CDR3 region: CASSQANDAYNEQFF. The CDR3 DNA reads TGCGCCAGCAGCCAAGCTAACGACGCCTACAATGAGCAGTTCTTC.

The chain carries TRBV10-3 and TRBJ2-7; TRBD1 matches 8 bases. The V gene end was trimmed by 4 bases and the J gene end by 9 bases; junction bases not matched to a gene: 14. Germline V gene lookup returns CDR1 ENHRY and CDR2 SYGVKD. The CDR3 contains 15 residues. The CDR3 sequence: CAISGTPAGGEVQYF. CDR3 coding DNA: TGTGCCATCAGTGGAACCCCGGCAGGGGGCGAAGTGCAGTACTTC.

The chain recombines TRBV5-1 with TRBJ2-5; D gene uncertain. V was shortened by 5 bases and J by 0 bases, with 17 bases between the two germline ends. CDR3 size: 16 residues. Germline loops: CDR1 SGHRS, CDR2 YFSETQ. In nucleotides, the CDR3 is TGCGCCAGCAGAGTGTACTCGACACCGTACCAAGAGACCCAGTACTTC. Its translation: CASRVYSTPYQETQYF.

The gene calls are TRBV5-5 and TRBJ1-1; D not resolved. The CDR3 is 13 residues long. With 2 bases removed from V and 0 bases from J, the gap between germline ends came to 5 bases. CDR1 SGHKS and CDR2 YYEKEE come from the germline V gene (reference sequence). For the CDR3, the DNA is TGTGCCAGCAGCTTTTCGGTGAACACTGAAGCTTTCTTT. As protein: CASSFSVNTEAFF.

The CDR3, as DNA: TGCGCCAGCAGCTTTTCCGCGGAGAACGAGCAGTTCTTC. It specifies CASSFSAENEQFF. The genes are TRBV5-1 and TRBJ2-1; D is uncertain. CDR1 and CDR2 (germline): SGHRS, YFSETQ. CDR3 length equals 13 residues. The V end lost 2 bases, the J end lost 10 bases, and 13 bases lay between the germline ends.

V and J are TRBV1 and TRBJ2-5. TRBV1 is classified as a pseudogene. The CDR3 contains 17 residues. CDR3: CTSSQDRVRWGQETQYF. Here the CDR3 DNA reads TGCACCAGCAGCCAAGATCGCGTTCGGTGGGGCCAAGAGACCCAGTACTTC.

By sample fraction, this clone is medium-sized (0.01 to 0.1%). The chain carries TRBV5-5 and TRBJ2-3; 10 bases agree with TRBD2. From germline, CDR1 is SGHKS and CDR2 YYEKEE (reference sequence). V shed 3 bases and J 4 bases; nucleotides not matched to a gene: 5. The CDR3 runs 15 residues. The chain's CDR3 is CASSYGLAAADTQYF. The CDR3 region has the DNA TGTGCCAGCAGCTACGGACTAGCGGCGGCAGATACGCAGTATTTT.

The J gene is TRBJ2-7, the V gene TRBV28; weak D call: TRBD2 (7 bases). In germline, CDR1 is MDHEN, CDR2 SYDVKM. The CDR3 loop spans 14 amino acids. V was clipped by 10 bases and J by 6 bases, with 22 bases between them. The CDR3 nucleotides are TGTGCCATCAAAGGCGCCGGGGGGCGCGTCGAGCAGTACTTC. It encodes CAIKGAGGRVEQYF.

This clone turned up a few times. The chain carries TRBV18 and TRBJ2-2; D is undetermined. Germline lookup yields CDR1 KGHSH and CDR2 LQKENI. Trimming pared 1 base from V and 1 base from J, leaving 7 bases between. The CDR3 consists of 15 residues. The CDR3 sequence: CASSPQPLNTGELFF. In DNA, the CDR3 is TGTGCCAGCTCACCACAACCTTTGAACACCGGGGAGCTGTTTTTT.

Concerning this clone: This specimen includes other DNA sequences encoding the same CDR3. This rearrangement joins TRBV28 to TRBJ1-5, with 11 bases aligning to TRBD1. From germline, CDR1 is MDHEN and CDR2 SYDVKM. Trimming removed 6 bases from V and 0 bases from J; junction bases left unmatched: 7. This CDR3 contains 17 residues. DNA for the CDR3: TGTGCCAGCAGCCCGGACAGGGGGCTGCTTAGCAATCAGCCCCAGCATTTT. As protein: CASSPDRGLLSNQPQHF.

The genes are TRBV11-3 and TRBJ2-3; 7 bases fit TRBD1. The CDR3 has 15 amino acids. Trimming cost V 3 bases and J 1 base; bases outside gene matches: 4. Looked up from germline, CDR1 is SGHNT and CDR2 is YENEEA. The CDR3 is CASSFRDSRTDTQYF. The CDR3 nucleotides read TGTGCCAGCAGCTTTAGGGACAGCCGCACAGATACGCAGTATTTT.

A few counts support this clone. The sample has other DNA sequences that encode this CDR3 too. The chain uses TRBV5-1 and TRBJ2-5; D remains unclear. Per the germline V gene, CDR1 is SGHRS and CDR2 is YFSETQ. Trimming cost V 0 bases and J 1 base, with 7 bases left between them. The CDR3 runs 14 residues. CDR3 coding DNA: TGCGCCAGCAGCTTGGAGGCCTCCCAAGAGACCCAGTACTTC. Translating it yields CASSLEASQETQYF.

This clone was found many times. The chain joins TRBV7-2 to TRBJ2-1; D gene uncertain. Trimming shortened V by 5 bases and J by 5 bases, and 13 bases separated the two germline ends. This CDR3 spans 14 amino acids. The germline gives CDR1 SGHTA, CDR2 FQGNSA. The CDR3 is CASSPIGLNNEQFF. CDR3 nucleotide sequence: TGTGCCAGCAGCCCAATTGGATTGAACAATGAGCAGTTCTTC. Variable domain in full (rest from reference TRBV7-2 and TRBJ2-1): GAGVSQSPSNKVTEKGKDVELRCDPISGHTALYWYRQSLGQGLEFLIYFQGNSAPDKSGLPSDRFSAERTGGSVSTLTIQRTQQEDSAVYLCASSPIGLNNEQFFGPGTRLTVL.